Included here is one T cell receptor (beta chain) sequence, with context. The CDR3 has 19 amino acids. V gave up 6 bases and J gave up 1 base; unmatched junction bases: 12. Germline V gene sequence: CDR1 SNHLY, CDR2 FYNNEI. From blood CD8+ and CD4+ T cells, TCR beta sequences were generated. Isolation of CD8+ and CD4+ T cells was performed negatively, whereas enrichment of TEMRA cells was done by FACS. cDNA came from around 0.54 to 1 ug RNA primed by random hexamers. From the immunoSEQ multiplex PCR reads, TCRdb called clonotypes with MiXCR, one entry per CDR3 protein. Counted here are about 150,000 distinct CDR3 sequences, roughly 95% occurring once; the ten biggest clones make up more than 0.075%. These data are taken from a study of CD8 T cells in Susac syndrome.

Material for sequencing was CD4+ T cells from PBMCs. This sequence was found in a human donor with Susac syndrome. V and J are TRBV2 and TRBJ2-6, with 10 bases that match TRBD1. CDR3: CASRRLGTGDTSGANVLTF. The CDR3 DNA follows: TGTGCCAGCAGGAGGCTGGGGACAGGGGATACATCTGGGGCCAACGTCCTGACTTTC.